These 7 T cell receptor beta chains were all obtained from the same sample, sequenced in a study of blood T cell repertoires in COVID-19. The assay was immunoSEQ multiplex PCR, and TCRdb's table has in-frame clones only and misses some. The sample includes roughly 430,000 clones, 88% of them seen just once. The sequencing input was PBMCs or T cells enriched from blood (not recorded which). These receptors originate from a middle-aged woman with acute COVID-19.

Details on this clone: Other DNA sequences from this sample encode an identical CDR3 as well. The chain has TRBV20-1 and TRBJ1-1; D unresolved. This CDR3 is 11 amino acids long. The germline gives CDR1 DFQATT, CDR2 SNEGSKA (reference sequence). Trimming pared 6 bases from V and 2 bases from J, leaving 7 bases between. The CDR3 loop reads CSADKNTEAFF. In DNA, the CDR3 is TGCAGTGCCGACAAAAACACTGAAGCTTTCTTT.

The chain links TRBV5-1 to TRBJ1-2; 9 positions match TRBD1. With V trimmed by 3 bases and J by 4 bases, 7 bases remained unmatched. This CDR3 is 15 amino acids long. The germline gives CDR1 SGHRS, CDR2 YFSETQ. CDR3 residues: CASSSGTGRIYGYTF. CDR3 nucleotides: TGCGCCAGCAGCTCAGGGACAGGGAGGATCTATGGCTACACCTTC.

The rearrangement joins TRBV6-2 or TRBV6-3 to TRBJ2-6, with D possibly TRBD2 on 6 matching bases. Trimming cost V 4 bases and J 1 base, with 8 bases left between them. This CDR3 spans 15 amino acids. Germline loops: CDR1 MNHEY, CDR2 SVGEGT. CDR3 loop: CASSWGGSGANVLTF. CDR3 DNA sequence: TGTGCCAGCAGTTGGGGAGGATCTGGGGCCAACGTCCTGACTTTC.

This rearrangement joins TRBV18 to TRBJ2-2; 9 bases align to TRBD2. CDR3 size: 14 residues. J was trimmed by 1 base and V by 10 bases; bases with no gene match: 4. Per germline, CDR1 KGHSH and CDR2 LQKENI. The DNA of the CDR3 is TGTGCCACCCGACTAGCGGTGAACACCGGGGAGCTGTTTTTT. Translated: CATRLAVNTGELFF.

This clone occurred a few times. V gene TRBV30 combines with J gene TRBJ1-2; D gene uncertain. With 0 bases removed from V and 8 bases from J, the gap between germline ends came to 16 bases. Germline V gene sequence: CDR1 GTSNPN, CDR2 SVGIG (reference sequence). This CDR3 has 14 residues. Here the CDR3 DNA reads TGTGCCTGGAGTGTACACGAGGGTTCGGGCGGCTACACCTTC. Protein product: CAWSVHEGSGGYTF.

The DNA of the CDR3 is TGCGCCAGCAGCATATCAGGGGATGGCTACACCTTC. It is translated as CASSISGDGYTF. The chain combines TRBV5-1 with TRBJ1-2, with D possibly TRBD1 on 6 matching bases. The CDR3 runs to 12 residues. The germline gives CDR1 SGHRS, CDR2 YFSETQ. V lost 4 bases and J 6 bases, leaving 10 bases between the germline ends.

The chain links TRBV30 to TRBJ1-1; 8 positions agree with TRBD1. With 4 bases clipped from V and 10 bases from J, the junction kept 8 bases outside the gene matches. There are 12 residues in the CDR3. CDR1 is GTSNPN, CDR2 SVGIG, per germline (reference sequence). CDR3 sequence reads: CAWMVGQGGAFF. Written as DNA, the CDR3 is TGTGCCTGGATGGTTGGACAGGGTGGAGCTTTCTTT.